Below, 17 T cell receptor beta chains from the same sample are listed, as sequenced in a study of T-cell reconstitution after alpha-beta-depleted transplantation in children. Preparation of the TCRbeta library was carried out with unique molecular identifiers. One entry per CDR3 protein results from TCRdb running MiXCR on the PCR reads. The sample yields more than 450,000 distinct CDR3 sequences, 15% to 20% seen once. The sample here was PBMCs from the stem cell graft donor, taken from the stem cell graft. These receptors came from a human donor who donated a stem cell graft to a child with acute lymphoblastic leukemia.

The gene calls are TRBV7-2 and TRBJ2-3, with 8 bases aligning to TRBD2. The CDR3 has 15 amino acids. In germline, CDR1 is SGHTA, CDR2 FQGNSA. With V trimmed by 11 bases and J by 5 bases, 15 bases remained unmatched. CDR3 amino acids: CAGGYGAGDGDTQYF. The CDR3 coding sequence is TGTGCCGGGGGATATGGAGCGGGAGATGGAGATACGCAGTATTTT.

This clonotype appeared a few times. The chain carries TRBV9 and TRBJ2-1; 8 bases line up with TRBD2. The junction had 8 bases not matched to a gene; V was cut back by 0 bases and J by 6 bases. The CDR3 covers 16 residues. Germline V gene data show CDR1 as SGDLS and CDR2 as YYNGEE. The CDR3 nucleotides read TGTGCCAGCAGCGTAGGCTCATCTAGCGGGTTCAATGAGCAGTTCTTC. Translated, it gives CASSVGSSSGFNEQFF.

This clonotype came up a few times. The chain couples TRBV5-1 to TRBJ2-7; perhaps TRBD2 as D (5 bases). CDR1 SGHRS and CDR2 YFSETQ come from the germline V gene. The CDR3 is made up of 18 amino acids. V gave up 1 base and J gave up 4 bases, with 24 bases separating them. CDR3 sequence reads: CASSLIFPTVPREYEQYF. The CDR3 bases are TGCGCCAGCAGCTTGATTTTCCCGACCGTCCCCCGGGAATACGAGCAGTACTTC.

This clonotype was detected a few times. The V and J genes are TRBV6-5 and TRBJ2-7; the D gene is possibly TRBD2 (6 bases). Germline lookup yields CDR1 MNHEY and CDR2 SVGAGI. The CDR3 is made up of 14 amino acids. V shed 2 bases and J shed 7 bases, with 15 bases lying between them. Here the CDR3 DNA reads TGTGCCAGCAGTTACGGCAGGGAACGGGGGGAGCAGTACTTC. It is translated as CASSYGRERGEQYF.

The table lists this clonotype with a few counts. CDR3 amino acids: CASCGFYNEQFF. The CDR3 nucleotides are TGTGCCAGTTGTGGCTTCTACAATGAGCAGTTCTTC. V usage is TRBV3-1 and J usage is TRBJ2-1; D remains unclear. This CDR3 is built from 12 residues. Germline CDR1 is LGHDT and CDR2 is YNNKEL (reference sequence). V was trimmed by 9 bases and J by 3 bases, leaving 9 bases between them.

This clonotype turned up a few times. V and J are TRBV9 and TRBJ2-7; D may be TRBD1 (5 bases). In germline, CDR1 is SGDLS, CDR2 YYNGEE. Trimming took 0 bases from V and 5 from J, leaving 9 bases between them. The CDR3 length is 13 residues. The CDR3 region has the DNA TGTGCCAGCAGCGTAGCTCCCAGGGACGAGCAGTACTTC. It codes for CASSVAPRDEQYF.

The chain recombines TRBV14 with TRBJ2-1; D may be TRBD1 (6 bases). This CDR3 contains 14 residues. In germline, CDR1 is SGHDN, CDR2 FVKESK. V dropped 1 base and J dropped 4 bases, with 8 bases sitting between them. The CDR3 is CASSQVDSYNEQFF. Here the CDR3 DNA reads TGTGCCAGCAGCCAAGTGGACAGTTACAATGAGCAGTTCTTC.

The chain recombines TRBV29-1 with TRBJ1-2, with TRBD1 matching 10 bases. CDR3 length equals 13 residues. Germline CDR1 is SQVTM and CDR2 is ANQGSEA. Germline trimming cut 6 bases from V and 5 bases from J; bases unmatched to any gene: 6. The CDR3 is CSVPGTGVYGYTF. The CDR3 nucleotides read TGCAGCGTCCCGGGGACAGGGGTATATGGCTACACCTTC.

V usage is TRBV29-1 and J usage is TRBJ2-7, with TRBD2 identical over 7 bases. CDR1 is SQVTM, CDR2 ANQGSEA, per germline. Trimming at V came to 5 bases and at J to 0 bases, leaving 1 base not matched to a gene. CDR3 length: 12 residues. The CDR3 coding sequence is TGCAGCGTTCTAGCGGTCTCCTACGAGCAGTACTTC. Its protein product is CSVLAVSYEQYF.

The rearrangement links TRBV6-1 to TRBJ2-3; D may match TRBD1 or TRBD2 (5 bases each). Germline loops: CDR1 MNHNS, CDR2 SASEGT. Trimming cost V 2 bases and J 6 bases, with 15 bases left between them. The CDR3 runs to 15 residues. The CDR3 DNA reads as TGTGCCAGCAGTGAAATGGGACCTTCGACCGATACGCAGTATTTT. Amino acids: CASSEMGPSTDTQYF.

This clonotype was seen a few times. The chain recombines TRBV24-1 with TRBJ1-1; 11 nucleotides line up with TRBD1. After removal of 7 bases from V and 4 bases from J, the junction contained 7 bases not matched to a gene. Looked up from germline, CDR1 is KGHDR and CDR2 is SFDVKD. The CDR3 covers 15 residues. The CDR3 region is CATRAAGTGGTEAFF. The CDR3 DNA reads TGTGCCACCAGAGCAGCCGGGACAGGGGGCACTGAAGCTTTCTTT.

The chain links TRBV20-1 to TRBJ1-1; the D gene is possibly TRBD1 (6 bases). Germline CDR1 is DFQATT and CDR2 is SNEGSKA (reference sequence). The CDR3 length is 14 residues. Trimming took off 5 bases at V and 5 bases at J, with 18 bases between the two ends. CDR3 sequence reads: CSAGKTRGGTEAFF. DNA for the CDR3: TGCAGTGCTGGGAAAACCAGGGGTGGTACTGAAGCTTTCTTT.

The gene calls are TRBV10-3 and TRBJ2-1, with D possibly being TRBD2 (5 bases). The V and J ends lost 0 bases and 9 bases respectively, with 9 bases between them. The CDR3 spans 13 residues. Per germline, CDR1 ENHRY and CDR2 SYGVKD. CDR3 region: CAISESGLSEQFF. In nucleotides, the CDR3 is TGTGCCATCAGTGAGTCAGGACTCTCTGAGCAGTTCTTC.

V usage is TRBV2 and J usage is TRBJ1-5, with D possibly matching TRBD1 (5 bases). Germline loops: CDR1 SNHLY, CDR2 FYNNEI. Trimming shortened V by 3 bases and J by 0 bases, and 9 bases separated the two germline ends. This CDR3 contains 15 residues. Here the CDR3 reads CASSDGGDSNQPQHF. As DNA, the CDR3 is TGTGCCAGCAGTGATGGAGGGGATAGCAATCAGCCCCAGCATTTT.

The genes are TRBV5-1 and TRBJ2-1; D is ambiguous. The V end was cut by 2 bases, the J end by 2 bases, with 26 bases between. This CDR3 spans 20 amino acids. Germline V gene sequence: CDR1 SGHRS, CDR2 YFSETQ. CDR3 protein: CASSFVWPRPSSPPYNEQFF. Written as DNA, the CDR3 is TGCGCCAGCAGCTTTGTATGGCCCAGGCCGTCCTCCCCGCCCTACAATGAGCAGTTCTTC. Complete variable domain (other parts from reference TRBV5-1 and TRBJ2-1): KAGVTQTPRYLIKTRGQQVTLSCSPISGHRSVSWYQQTPGQGLQFLFEYFSETQRNKGNFPGRFSGRQFSNSRSEMNVSTLELGDSALYLCASSFVWPRPSSPPYNEQFFGPGTRLTVL.

This clonotype was picked up a small number of times. This chain connects TRBV12-3 or TRBV12-4 to TRBJ2-1; TRBD1 matches at 9 bases. The CDR3 is 14 residues long. V was clipped by 3 bases and J by 10 bases; unmatched bases: 7. As DNA, the CDR3 is TGTGCCAGCAGTTTGGGGGCAGGGACAGGGGAGCAGTTCTTC. Protein product: CASSLGAGTGEQFF.

This chain uses TRBV7-6 with TRBJ1-6; possible D gene TRBD1, 5 bases. The CDR3 has 17 amino acids. V lost 0 bases, J lost 6 bases, and 15 bases lay in between. Looked up from germline, CDR1 is SGHVS and CDR2 is FNYEAQ. The CDR3 loop is CASSLARLGTSNSPLHF. The CDR3, as DNA: TGTGCCAGCAGCTTAGCGCGTTTGGGGACGTCTAATTCACCCCTCCACTTT.